Below, 28 T cell receptor beta chains from the same sample are listed, as sequenced in a study of OX40 agonist ivuxolimab in advanced cancers. The method was immunoSEQ multiplex PCR; TCRdb's version includes in-frame clones alone and lacks a portion of them. The sample shows some 66,000 clones, around 84% of them seen only once. Sequencing used CD4+ or CD8+ T cells sorted from blood, obtained in a trial of the OX40 agonist ivuxolimab. The receptors here all came from an adult with an advanced solid tumor such as melanoma, head and neck, liver or kidney cancer.

The CDR3 coding sequence is TGTGCCAGCAGCTCCTGGCGAGGGGGAAGAGGGACTGAAGCTTTCTTT. Translation: CASSSWRGGRGTEAFF. This chain uses TRBV7-2 with TRBJ1-1; TRBD1 is a possible D gene (6 bases). Trimming removed 4 bases at V and 5 bases at J, with 20 bases between. This CDR3 contains 16 residues. CDR1 is SGHTA and CDR2 is FQGNSA in the germline V gene. Variable domain in full (rest from reference TRBV7-2 and TRBJ1-1): GAGVSQSPSNKVTEKGKDVELRCDPISGHTALYWYRQSLGQGLEFLIYFQGNSAPDKSGLPSDRFSAERTGGSVSTLTIQRTQQEDSAVYLCASSSWRGGRGTEAFFGQGTRLTVV.

This rearrangement joins TRBV6-5 to TRBJ2-7; unclear D gene. The CDR3 has 12 residues. Germline values: CDR1 MNHEY, CDR2 SVGAGI. V was pared by 5 bases and J by 4 bases, with 9 bases between. The CDR3 loop reads CASSGVRYEQYF. In DNA, the CDR3 is TGTGCCAGCAGTGGGGTGAGATACGAGCAGTACTTC.

The chain has TRBV10-3 and TRBJ2-3; the match to TRBD1 covers 10 bases. Germline V lookup: CDR1 ENHRY, CDR2 SYGVKD. With V trimmed by 8 bases and J by 6 bases, 5 bases remained unmatched. The CDR3 is made up of 13 amino acids. The CDR3 DNA sequence: TGTGCCATCGGTGGGACAGGGGAGGATACGCAGTATTTT. Translation: CAIGGTGEDTQYF.

The chain links TRBV6-6 to TRBJ1-2; 9 bases match TRBD1. After removal of 2 bases from V and 6 bases from J, the junction contained 7 bases not matched to a gene. Germline V lookup: CDR1 MNHNY, CDR2 SVGAGI (reference sequence). CDR3 length: 15 residues. The CDR3 reads CASSYPLDRGDGYTF. In DNA form, the CDR3 reads TGTGCCAGCAGTTACCCCTTGGACAGGGGAGATGGCTACACCTTC.

This clone appeared a few times. This chain links TRBV5-4 with TRBJ1-1; TRBD1 might be the D (5 bases). Deletions cut 0 bases from V and 2 bases from J, with 8 bases between. There are 14 residues in the CDR3. Germline CDR1 is SGHNT and CDR2 is YYREEE (reference sequence). The CDR3 region is CASSLGGTNTEAFF. CDR3 bases: TGTGCCAGCAGCTTGGGGGGGACTAACACTGAAGCTTTCTTT.

This chain connects TRBV19 to TRBJ1-6; D possibly corresponds to TRBD1 (6 bases). The germline gives CDR1 LNHDA, CDR2 SQIVND (reference sequence). V dropped 3 bases and J dropped 6 bases, with 9 bases sitting between them. The CDR3 contains 14 residues. The CDR3 reads CASSIQGTNSPLHF. In DNA form, the CDR3 reads TGTGCCAGTAGTATCCAGGGGACTAATTCACCCCTCCACTTT.

This chain uses TRBV4-1 with TRBJ1-5; 9 bases align to TRBD1. The CDR3 has 14 amino acids. V shed 5 bases and J 4 bases; nucleotides not matched to a gene: 3. CDR1 is MGHRA, CDR2 YSYEKL, per germline. CDR3 nucleotide sequence: TGCGCCAGCAGCTTAGGGACAGGGAATCAGCCCCAGCATTTT. Its translation: CASSLGTGNQPQHF.

V usage is TRBV7-2 and J usage is TRBJ2-4; D is unclear. The CDR3 is 15 residues long. Trimming removed 5 bases at V and 1 base at J, with 12 bases between. The germline gives CDR1 SGHTA, CDR2 FQGNSA. The chain's CDR3 is CASSPGGFAKNIQYF. The CDR3 DNA reads TGTGCCAGCAGCCCGGGTGGATTCGCCAAAAACATTCAGTACTTC.

In this sample, this clone turned up once. CDR3 coding DNA: TGTGCCAGCACCCCGATCCCGGGGATGACCTACGAGCAGTACTTC. It encodes CASTPIPGMTYEQYF. The genes are TRBV5-5 and TRBJ2-7, with a weak D call TRBD2 (5 bases). Trimming pared 6 bases from V and 2 bases from J, leaving 18 bases between. The CDR3 sequence is 15 residues long. The germline gives CDR1 SGHKS, CDR2 YYEKEE (reference sequence).

V gene TRBV9 combines with J gene TRBJ2-2; possible D gene TRBD1, 6 bases. Germline V gives CDR1 SGDLS, CDR2 YYNGEE. There are 15 residues in the CDR3. Between the trimmed V and J ends, which lost 4 bases and 2 bases, there was a span of 12 bases. The CDR3 is CASSRRQDNTGELFF. CDR3 nucleotide sequence: TGTGCCAGCAGCAGAAGACAGGATAACACCGGGGAGCTGTTTTTT.

The chain combines TRBV2 with TRBJ2-3; D call uncertain. This CDR3 has 13 amino acids. Germline-derived CDR1 and CDR2 are SNHLY and FYNNEI. Deletions cut 4 bases from V and 5 bases from J, with 10 bases between. CDR3 in DNA: TGTGCCAGCAGTGTTAGACGGGTAGATACGCAGTATTTT. Protein sequence: CASSVRRVDTQYF.

This sequence joins TRBV6-1 and TRBJ1-2, with D unclear. Germline-derived CDR1 and CDR2 are MNHNS and SASEGT. CDR3 size: 12 residues. V dropped 4 bases and J dropped 4 bases, with 7 bases sitting between them. CDR3 coding DNA: TGTGCCAGCAGTGGCCTCGGCTATGGCTACACCTTC. Its translation: CASSGLGYGYTF.

The J gene is TRBJ2-7, the V gene TRBV19, with D possibly called TRBD1 or TRBD2 (6 bases each). The germline V and J ends were trimmed by 4 bases and 0 bases, with 16 bases remaining between them. This CDR3 is 16 amino acids long. Germline CDR1 reads LNHDA; CDR2 reads SQIVND (reference sequence). The chain's CDR3 is CASSRRAGAASYEQYF. CDR3 nucleotides: TGTGCCAGTAGTAGGAGGGCAGGGGCGGCCTCCTACGAGCAGTACTTC.

The genes are TRBV28 and TRBJ1-6; D might be TRBD1 (6 bases). This CDR3 has 14 amino acids. Trimming removed 3 bases at V and 10 bases at J, with 13 bases between. The germline CDR1 and CDR2 sequences are MDHEN and SYDVKM. DNA for the CDR3: TGTGCCAGCAGTTTGTTACAGGGTGGATCACCCCTCCACTTT. Protein sequence: CASSLLQGGSPLHF.

The chain is built from TRBV19 and TRBJ2-4, with TRBD1 matching 7 bases. Germline V gene data show CDR1 as LNHDA and CDR2 as SQIVND (reference sequence). The CDR3 is made up of 14 amino acids. The ends lost 6 bases at V and 5 bases at J; junction bases unmatched: 7. The CDR3 nucleotides read TGTGCCAGTAGAAGAGCCGGGACAGAAAACATTCAGTACTTC. This gives the protein CASRRAGTENIQYF.

J is TRBJ1-6 and V is TRBV5-4; TRBD1 aligns across 9 bases. CDR3 length: 13 amino acids. Looked up from germline, CDR1 is SGHNT and CDR2 is YYREEE (reference sequence). The V segment lost 4 bases and the J segment 10 bases; nucleotides outside the gene matches: 3. CDR3 bases: TGTGCCAGCAGCGGGGACAGGGACTCACCCCTCCACTTT. As protein: CASSGDRDSPLHF.

This chain links TRBV7-9 with TRBJ2-5, with 11 bases identical to TRBD1. V gave up 4 bases and J gave up 4 bases; unmatched junction bases: 2. The CDR3 runs 14 residues. Per the germline V gene, CDR1 is SEHNR and CDR2 is FQNEAQ (reference sequence). The CDR3 protein is CASSWTGGRETQYF. For the CDR3, the DNA is TGTGCCAGCAGCTGGACAGGGGGCAGAGAGACCCAGTACTTC.

This clone was picked up a small number of times. The chain links TRBV29-1 to TRBJ1-1, with 10 bases matching TRBD1. This CDR3 is built from 13 residues. CDR1 is SQVTM, CDR2 ANQGSEA, per germline. V trimming: 3 bases; J trimming: 11 bases; junction bases outside the gene matches: 9. As DNA, the CDR3 is TGCAGCGTTGAGCCTGGATGGGACAGGGGTGCTTTCTTT. As protein: CSVEPGWDRGAFF.

The chain joins TRBV2 to TRBJ2-5, with D perhaps TRBD1 or TRBD2 (7 bases each). The CDR3 covers 15 residues. Trimming removed 4 bases at V and 1 base at J, with 13 bases between. Germline V gene sequence: CDR1 SNHLY, CDR2 FYNNEI. The CDR3 DNA is TGTGCCAGCAGTGTCCAGGGGGGGATCCAAGAGACCCAGTACTTC. Translated: CASSVQGGIQETQYF.

The V and J genes are TRBV4-2 and TRBJ2-7; TRBD1 matches at 7 bases. CDR1 LGHNA and CDR2 YNFKEQ come from the germline V gene. There are 13 residues in the CDR3. After removal of 3 bases from V and 7 bases from J, the junction contained 6 bases not matched to a gene. The CDR3 coding sequence is TGTGCCAGCAGCCAGCCCACAGGGGTTGAGCAGTACTTC. Translating gives CASSQPTGVEQYF.

This clone is categorized as medium-sized. J is TRBJ1-6 and V is TRBV10-3; weak D call: TRBD1 (5 bases). The CDR3 runs to 16 residues. Germline-derived CDR1 and CDR2 are ENHRY and SYGVKD. V shed 5 bases and J shed 6 bases, with 17 bases lying between them. DNA of the CDR3: TGTGCCATCAGTCCCCTGAGCAAAGGGGCTAATTCACCCCTCCACTTT. Its protein is CAISPLSKGANSPLHF.

This chain joins TRBV5-6 and TRBJ1-5; no clear D gene. Germline V CDR1 and CDR2: SGHDT, YYEEEE. CDR3 size: 15 residues. Trimming took off 1 base at V and 2 bases at J, with 10 bases between the two ends. The CDR3 DNA sequence: TGTGCCAGCAGCTTGACCGGTAGGGGCAATCAGCCCCAGCATTTT. Translating gives CASSLTGRGNQPQHF.

This rearrangement joins TRBV6-5 to TRBJ2-3; 7 positions agree with TRBD1. CDR3 length equals 16 residues. The J segment lost 0 bases and the V segment lost 4 bases, leaving 7 bases of the junction unmatched. In germline, CDR1 is MNHEY, CDR2 SVGAGI. CDR3 DNA sequence: TGTGCCAGCAGTTCCGAGACAGGGTATAGCACAGATACGCAGTATTTT. It codes for CASSSETGYSTDTQYF.

V gene TRBV7-2 combines with J gene TRBJ2-3; 10 bases line up with TRBD2. J was trimmed by 2 bases and V by 5 bases; bases with no gene match: 4. The CDR3 loop spans 15 amino acids. The germline V gene encodes CDR1 SGHTA and CDR2 FQGNSA. CDR3 in DNA: TGTGCCAGCAGCACTAGCGGGACTCCCACAGATACGCAGTATTTT. Residues: CASSTSGTPTDTQYF.

This clone was recorded once. This chain joins TRBV5-8 and TRBJ2-1; weak D call: TRBD1 (5 bases). From germline, CDR1 is SGHTS and CDR2 YDEGEE. V was cut by 1 base and J by 4 bases, with 12 bases left in between. The CDR3 is 15 residues long. CDR3 region: CASSLRGNYYNEQFF. The CDR3 coding sequence is TGTGCCAGCAGCTTGAGGGGAAACTATTACAATGAGCAGTTCTTC.

The rearrangement links TRBV7-8 to TRBJ2-3; D gene unclear. This CDR3 is 12 amino acids long. CDR1 is SGHVS, CDR2 FQNEAQ, per germline. The V end was cut by 5 bases, the J end by 4 bases, with 7 bases between. The CDR3 region is CASSLSSDTQYF. The CDR3, as DNA: TGTGCCAGCAGCCTCAGTTCAGATACGCAGTATTTT.

The V gene is TRBV19, the J gene TRBJ2-7, with D possibly TRBD2 on 5 matching bases. With 1 base removed from V and 3 bases from J, the gap between germline ends came to 13 bases. CDR3 length: 15 amino acids. CDR1 and CDR2 (germline): LNHDA, SQIVND (reference sequence). DNA for the CDR3: TGTGCCAGTAGTATAGTTGGCGGGTCCCGCTACGAGCAGTACTTC. This gives the protein CASSIVGGSRYEQYF.

The chain links TRBV11-2 to TRBJ2-1; D may be TRBD2 (5 bases). The germline V gene has CDR1 SGHAT and CDR2 FQNNGV. The CDR3 spans 13 residues. V lost 5 bases to trimming and J lost 5 bases, with 10 bases between them. CDR3 bases: TGTGCCAGCAGCGTCGGGATCAACAATGAGCAGTTCTTC. This codes for CASSVGINNEQFF.